These T cell receptor beta chains were read from a single sample in a study of blood T cell repertoires in COVID-19. The assay was immunoSEQ multiplex PCR, and TCRdb's table has in-frame clones only and misses some. The sample has about 230,000 clones, 75% to 90% seen once. The sample taken for sequencing was peripheral blood. The receptors derive from a woman in her sixties or seventies with active or convalescent COVID-19. CDR3s include the opening cysteine and the closing phenylalanine or tryptophan.

TRBV7-2	TRBJ2-6	CASSSQFRSGANVLTF
TRBV5-1	TRBJ2-3	CASSKAEGGPSTDTQYF
TRBV28	TRBJ1-5	CASSLWDTNQPQHF
TRBV5-1	TRBJ2-1	CASSLGQGRNEQFF
TRBV5-1	TRBJ1-6	CASSPGQGASPLHF
TRBV10-2	TRBJ2-3	CASSEAPESLTDTQYF
TRBV7-9	TRBJ1-2	CASSPRGQGIVFTNYGYTF
TRBV18	TRBJ2-2	CASSPASGTAGELFF
TRBV11-2	TRBJ2-1	CASRSSGRYSYNEQFF
TRBV7-2	TRBJ2-1	CASTATAAQGNEQFF
TRBV15	TRBJ1-2	CATSRAPTDYGYTF
TRBV7-2	TRBJ2-2	CASSLVRGGQDTGELFF
TRBV7-9	TRBJ2-1	CASSLRSGIAGGHNEQFF
TRBV7-2	TRBJ1-1	CASSREGGHYRPTEAFF
TRBV4-2	TRBJ1-4	CASSQAGTGVEKLFF
TRBV11-3	TRBJ1-1	CASSLSGGNTEAFF
TRBV3-1/TRBV3-2	TRBJ2-6	CASSQENPAGGPTGANVLTF
TRBV11-2	TRBJ2-2	CASTIWARSVPGELFF
TRBV4-2	TRBJ2-4	CASSQVGQGIAKNIQYF
TRBV2	TRBJ2-3	CASSVLAGGTDTQYF
TRBV9	TRBJ2-7	CASSTGTGGISDEQYF
TRBV7-2	TRBJ2-5	CASSLISGAPTRETQYF
TRBV10-2	TRBJ2-7	CASSEYRLVPRNEQYF
TRBV9	TRBJ2-5	CASSVGPSQETQYF
TRBV9	TRBJ2-2	CASSVDTTGELFF
TRBV10-3	TRBJ1-1	CAISESGDRGTEAFF
TRBV28	TRBJ1-1	CATTGGPANTEAFF
TRBV6-2/TRBV6-3	TRBJ1-2	CASSYGGQGVNYGYTF
TRBV18	TRBJ2-7	CASSRQGSSSYEQYF
TRBV19	TRBJ2-2	CASMVPANTGELFF
TRBV28	TRBJ2-7	CASSFLDRPYEQYF
TRBV6-5	TRBJ1-5	CASIITTPGSPQHF
TRBV6-5	TRBJ2-1	CASSYSGLAEYNEQFF
TRBV6-6	TRBJ1-5	CASSYVTGLDQPQHF
TRBV5-1	TRBJ1-4	CASSLQGEKLFF
TRBV25-1	TRBJ1-4	CASSGRGSYEKLFF
TRBV6-5	TRBJ2-7	CATSHLYEQYF
TRBV10-3	TRBJ1-5	CAISDDRDSQPQHF
TRBV27	TRBJ2-3	CASSLSDGGVTDTQYF
TRBV27	TRBJ2-7	CASSLLGDREYEQYF
TRBV2	TRBJ2-7	CASSETEVPNEQYF
TRBV6-1	TRBJ1-5	CASSENIDQPQHF
TRBV28	TRBJ1-2	CATRTRVRYGYTF
TRBV7-9	TRBJ2-5	CASSGVISGRLYQETQYF
TRBV5-5	TRBJ1-4	CASSYTPPGQGLFF
TRBV19	TRBJ2-4	CASTVTAAKNIQYF